Here is one T cell receptor (beta chain) with its context. The antigen remains unidentified. All the donors were Caucasian adults who lived in Nashville, Tennessee. The authors divided CD4+ cells into CD45RA+ naive and CD45RA-negative memory subsets. This sample was included in a study of shared clonotypes between healthy human individuals. Germline V gives CDR1 GTSNPN, CDR2 SVGIG (reference sequence). The V and J ends lost 3 bases and 0 bases respectively, with 9 bases between them. CDR3 length equals 14 residues. Measured with immunoSEQ multiplex PCR; TCRdb has only the in-frame clones, and not every one. The sample yields more than 2,000,000 clones, around nine tenths seen once. Study-level findings and limits: In a few donors, about 5% of naive CD4 clonotypes appeared in common.

This sequence was found in a man aged 18-30 years in good health. The V and J genes are TRBV30 and TRBJ1-5, with unresolved D. Sequenced: naive CD4+ T cells sorted from blood. Regarding subset: CD45RA+ positively selected. CDR3 nucleotides: TGTGCCTGGAGGGCAGGAGGTAGCAATCAGCCCCAGCATTTT. Amino acids: CAWRAGGSNQPQHF.